What follows describes a single TCR beta chain. The PCR was carried out with 60 Vbeta primers and 13 Jbeta primers. Using immunoSEQ multiplex PCR, the repertoire was profiled, and TCRdb retains in-frame clones only, with some absent. The sample includes more than 95,000 clones, around 80% seen only once; the top ten take approximately 10%. Germline CDR1 reads LNHDA; CDR2 reads SQIVND (reference sequence). This CDR3 has 15 residues. J was trimmed by 6 bases and V by 1 base; bases with no gene match: 5. The data were taken from a study of cytomegalovirus exposure and HLA in healthy donors. The genes are TRBV19 and TRBJ2-2; 7 nucleotides agree with TRBD1. This TCR was recovered from a man between 25 and 39 years old in good health and CMV-seropositive. The source material was PBMCs. The CDR3 protein is CASSIGTGEPGELFF. The CDR3 coding sequence is TGTGCCAGTAGTATAGGAACAGGGGAGCCCGGGGAGCTGTTTTTT.